A selection of T cell receptor beta chains follows, all from one sample in a study of shared clonotypes between healthy human individuals. The table came from immunoSEQ multiplex PCR; TCRdb's copy has only in-frame clones and leaves some out. In the table there are around 2.1 million clones, under 97% of which are singletons. The sequencing sample was made of naive CD4+ T cells sorted from blood. The receptors stem from a man aged 18-30 years in good health. CDR3s include the opening cysteine and the closing phenylalanine or tryptophan.

CDR3: CASSKDRAKFF
V: TRBV21-1

CDR3: CASSFRQGATEAFF
V: TRBV7-2

CDR3: CSVGPRLNTEAFF
V: TRBV29-1

CDR3: CASSFDRGTYNEQFF
V: TRBV7-2

CDR3: CAISPLALSTDTQYF
V: TRBV10-3

CDR3: CSVVRQGGAEQYF
V: TRBV29-1

CDR3: CASSLGGNTEAFF
V: TRBV5-1

CDR3: CASSSRTSYEQYF
V: TRBV7-8

CDR3: CASSLQGTGELFF
V: TRBV5-6

CDR3: CASSTPDPGIYEQYF
V: TRBV21-1

CDR3: CASSSGSDLAGELFF
V: TRBV5-1

CDR3: CASRGTGPANSPLHF
V: TRBV2

CDR3: CASSFISGSGRNEKLFF
V: TRBV5-4

CDR3: CASSPSRDSPQGYTGELFF
V: TRBV7-9

CDR3: CASSEWRGETDTQYF
V: TRBV6-1

CDR3: CASSSGSGANVLTF
V: TRBV5-1

CDR3: CASSDWTDNEQFF
V: TRBV7-2

CDR3: CAISEGGGSSYEQYF
V: TRBV10-3

CDR3: CSAASGGGYEQYF
V: TRBV29-1

CDR3: CASSPNGLAGVGEQFF
V: TRBV7-8

CDR3: CASRRRGQAGNTIYF
V: TRBV6-6

CDR3: CASSVGKDTQYF
V: TRBV9

CDR3: CASSEARERTSTDTQYF
V: TRBV2

CDR3: CASSFSGALTNEKLFF
V: TRBV28

CDR3: CASSLGSQGAQYF
V: TRBV7-9

CDR3: CASSLTGVAGEQYF
V: TRBV7-3

CDR3: CASSAGVAGGQETQYF
V: TRBV9

CDR3: CAWGRGTETQYF
V: TRBV30

CDR3: CASSFFGFNSPLHF
V: TRBV7-2

CDR3: CASKTGSSYEQYF
V: TRBV6-6

CDR3: CASSPSTGVQHF
V: TRBV27

CDR3: CASSPLLGVGDYGYTF
V: TRBV18

CDR3: CASSLDPTTQYF
V: TRBV5-1

CDR3: CASSVDRDTQYF
V: TRBV9

CDR3: CASSQDRGGPGELFF
V: TRBV4-1

CDR3: CASSPTFRVTSGNSGNTIYF
V: TRBV9

CDR3: CASSVGWTQETQYF
V: TRBV9

CDR3: CASSEARYNSPLHF
V: TRBV10-1

CDR3: CASSPTLNEQFF
V: TRBV5-6

CDR3: CATSDSNSNQPQHF
V: TRBV6-6

CDR3: CASSLSGTDTSYEQYF
V: TRBV7-8

CDR3: CASSSQGVDTEAFF
V: TRBV18

CDR3: CASSAGLGGETQYF
V: TRBV5-5

CDR3: CASSRGGPGNTIYF
V: TRBV27

CDR3: CAVQGPNSPLHF
V: TRBV19

CDR3: CASSIGQGTHNEQFF
V: TRBV7-2

CDR3: CASSFGDTTSGRETQYF
V: TRBV5-1

CDR3: CASTTTSGTPGWQYF
V: TRBV5-1

CDR3: CAWSVLRGRVGEQYF
V: TRBV30

CDR3: CASSEVAGAWQETQYF
V: TRBV6-1

CDR3: CASKRSRDVIETQYF
V: TRBV2

CDR3: CASSDSEGTQQYF
V: TRBV6-4

CDR3: CASSPPGGAYYNEQFF
V: TRBV28

CDR3: CASSLLAGGYEQYF
V: TRBV7-2

CDR3: CASSRTGRPFSGNTIYF
V: TRBV4-1